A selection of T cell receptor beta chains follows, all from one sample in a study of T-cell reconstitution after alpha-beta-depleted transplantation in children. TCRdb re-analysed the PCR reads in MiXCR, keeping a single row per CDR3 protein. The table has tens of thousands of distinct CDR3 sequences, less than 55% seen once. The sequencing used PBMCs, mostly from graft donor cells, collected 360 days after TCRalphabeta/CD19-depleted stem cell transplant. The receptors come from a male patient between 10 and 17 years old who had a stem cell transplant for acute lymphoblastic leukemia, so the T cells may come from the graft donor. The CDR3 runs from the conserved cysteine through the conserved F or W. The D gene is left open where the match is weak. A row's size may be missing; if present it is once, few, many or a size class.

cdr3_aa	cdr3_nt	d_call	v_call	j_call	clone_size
CASSVGDSRHFTDTQYF	TGTGCCAGCAGCGTGGGGGACAGTCGCCACTTCACAGATACGCAGTATTTT	TRBD1	TRBV7-9	TRBJ2-3	.
CASSQGVGNEQFF	TGTGCCAGCAGCCAAGGTGTTGGAAATGAGCAGTTCTTC	.	TRBV7-9	TRBJ2-1	few
CASSPGPNTGELFF	TGTGCCAGCAGTCCGGGTCCCAACACCGGGGAGCTGTTTTTT	.	TRBV6-1	TRBJ2-2	few
CASSQDMDRGGGYTF	TGTGCCAGCAGCCAAGATATGGACAGGGGAGGCGGCTACACCTTC	TRBD1	TRBV3-1	TRBJ1-2	few
CSVDLGRNTGELFF	TGCAGCGTTGACCTGGGTCGTAACACCGGGGAGCTGTTTTTT	.	TRBV29-1	TRBJ2-2	.
CASSAGTGGDEQYF	TGTGCCAGCAGCGCCGGGACAGGGGGCGACGAGCAGTACTTC	TRBD1	TRBV9	TRBJ2-7	.
CASSLEVCSGRYSYNEQFF	TGTGCCAGCAGCTTAGAGGTTTGTAGCGGGAGGTACTCCTACAATGAGCAGTTCTTC	TRBD2	TRBV7-4	TRBJ2-1	.
CSGGLPGVFDEQFF	TGCAGTGGAGGACTCCCGGGAGTGTTCGATGAGCAGTTCTTC	.	TRBV20-1	TRBJ2-1	.
CASSLWLNEQFF	TGTGCCAGCAGTTTATGGCTGAATGAGCAGTTCTTC	.	TRBV28	TRBJ2-1	.
CASSFRGERQPQHF	TGTGCCAGCAGTTTTAGAGGGGAACGTCAGCCCCAGCATTTT	.	TRBV28	TRBJ1-5	.
CASSLGGTASSYEQYF	TGCGCCAGCAGCTTGGGCGGGACCGCTAGCTCCTACGAGCAGTACTTC	.	TRBV5-1	TRBJ2-7	.
CASSPLGTATYEQYF	TGTGCCAGCAGTCCCCTCGGGACAGCTACCTACGAGCAGTACTTC	TRBD1	TRBV12-3/TRBV12-4	TRBJ2-7	few
CASSLEAATDTQYF	TGCGCCAGCAGCTTGGAGGCGGCCACAGATACGCAGTATTTT	.	TRBV5-1	TRBJ2-3	.
CASSPGRVGASSTDTQYF	TGTGCCAGCAGCCCCGGGAGGGTTGGGGCTTCTAGCACAGATACGCAGTATTTT	TRBD2	TRBV11-1	TRBJ2-3	few
CASSPYLAGLGNEQFF	TGTGCCAGCAGCCCGTACCTAGCGGGCTTGGGGAATGAGCAGTTCTTC	TRBD2	TRBV4-2	TRBJ2-1	.
CASSQGVNTEAFF	TGTGCCAGCTCACAGGGGGTGAACACTGAAGCTTTCTTT	.	TRBV18	TRBJ1-1	.
CASSFGTGFYEQYF	TGCGCCAGCAGCTTCGGGACAGGGTTCTACGAGCAGTACTTC	TRBD1	TRBV5-1	TRBJ2-7	.
CASSPSQETQYF	TGTGCCAGCAGCCCCTCCCAAGAGACCCAGTACTTC	.	TRBV27	TRBJ2-5	.
CASSQPLSLEPQHF	TGCGCCAGCAGCCAACCCTTATCTTTAGAGCCCCAGCATTTT	.	TRBV4-1	TRBJ1-5	.
CASSLRGESRTEAFF	TGTGCCAGCAGCTTGAGGGGGGAAAGTAGGACTGAAGCTTTCTTT	.	TRBV11-2	TRBJ1-1	.
CASSFQGATGANVLTF	TGTGCCAGCAGTTTTCAGGGGGCCACTGGGGCCAACGTCCTGACTTTC	TRBD1	TRBV12-3/TRBV12-4	TRBJ2-6	.
CASSQFQSSYNEQFF	TGCGCCAGCAGCCAGTTTCAAAGCTCCTACAATGAGCAGTTCTTC	.	TRBV4-1	TRBJ2-1	few
CASSHPTSGIETQYF	TGCGCCAGCAGCCACCCGACTAGCGGGATCGAGACCCAGTACTTC	TRBD2	TRBV4-1	TRBJ2-5	.
CASRGGLADNANTGELFF	TGTGCCAGCAGGGGCGGGCTAGCGGATAACGCGAACACCGGGGAGCTGTTTTTT	TRBD2	TRBV7-8	TRBJ2-2	few
CASSRGLAGLQETQYF	TGTGCCAGCAGCCGTGGACTAGCGGGACTACAAGAGACCCAGTACTTC	TRBD2	TRBV7-9	TRBJ2-5	.
CASRARGAYSPPTDTQYF	TGTGCCAGCAGGGCGCGGGGGGCCTATTCCCCACCCACAGATACGCAGTATTTT	TRBD2	TRBV13	TRBJ2-3	once
CASRLDTRGNTQYF	TGTGCCAGCAGACTAGACACCAGGGGGAATACGCAGTATTTT	TRBD1	TRBV12-3/TRBV12-4	TRBJ2-3	few
CASSLWTEDNEQFF	TGTGCCAGCAGCCTATGGACGGAAGACAATGAGCAGTTCTTC	.	TRBV7-2	TRBJ2-1	.
CASSFRVNTEAFF	TGTGCCAGCAGTTTCAGGGTGAACACTGAAGCTTTCTTT	.	TRBV12-3/TRBV12-4	TRBJ1-1	few
CSARGQRIPYEQYF	TGCAGTGCTAGAGGACAGAGAATCCCCTACGAGCAGTACTTC	.	TRBV20-1	TRBJ2-7	few
CATSDQGETQYF	TGTGCCACCAGTGATCAGGGGGAGACCCAGTACTTC	.	TRBV24-1	TRBJ2-5	.